In its sample, the clone carrying this T cell receptor beta chain was seen many times. The data originate from a study of prognosis after radiotherapy for stage I lung cancer. Two-round multiplex PCR, the amplification method, yielded TCR beta CDR3 from genomic DNA. It was primers specific to each TRBV and TRBJ gene that first-round PCR used. TCRdb reanalysed the multiplex PCR reads using MiXCR and keeps one entry per CDR3 protein. The table has around 63,000 distinct CDR3 sequences, around a quarter seen once. This CDR3 spans 17 amino acids. Germline V lookup: CDR1 SGHVS, CDR2 FQNEAQ. The V segment lost 5 bases and the J segment 8 bases; nucleotides outside the gene matches: 17.

This TCR was sampled from a donor over 45 with non-small cell lung cancer. The chain has TRBV7-8 and TRBJ1-4, with 7 bases fitting TRBD1. The sequences come from PBMCs, collected before or after stereotactic body radiation therapy (not recorded which). The CDR3 region has the DNA TGTGCCAGCAGCCAGAGAGTACCGGACAGGATGCTGGAAAAACTGTTTTTT. Its translation: CASSQRVPDRMLEKLFF.